A single sample gave rise to the 5 T cell receptor beta chains below, sequenced in a study of identical twins. In TCRdb, the 5' RACE reads were re-called with MiXCR into one record per CDR3 protein. The sample includes 470,000 or so distinct CDR3 sequences, 20% to 30% of them seen just once. The same specimen was also included in a second study, on T cells expressing NK-cell markers.

Sequencing was done on a sample of CD4+ T cells sorted from blood. All receptors come from a woman between 18 and 30 years old in good health.

This clonotype came up a few times. This chain's CDR3 is CAISGMATNEQFF. The CDR3 DNA follows: TGTGCCATCAGTGGTATGGCTACCAATGAGCAGTTCTTC. The gene calls are TRBV10-3 and TRBJ2-1; no clear D. Germline CDR1 reads ENHRY; CDR2 reads SYGVKD. The CDR3 consists of 13 residues. Trimming removed 4 bases from V and 6 bases from J, with 10 bases in between.

This clonotype was detected ten times or more. The V gene is TRBV7-2, the J gene TRBJ2-3; 9 nucleotides line up with TRBD2. This CDR3 region has 16 residues. With 1 base clipped from V and 3 bases from J, the junction kept 5 bases outside the gene matches. CDR1 and CDR2 from the germline V gene are SGHTA and FQGNSA. In nucleotides, the CDR3 is TGTGCCAGCAGCTTAGTACGGCTAGCGGGAACAGATACGCAGTATTTT. It encodes CASSLVRLAGTDTQYF.

The chain uses TRBV7-2 and TRBJ2-1, with 7 nucleotides matching TRBD2. J was trimmed by 2 bases and V by 3 bases; bases with no gene match: 4. Germline values: CDR1 SGHTA, CDR2 FQGNSA. This CDR3 is 15 amino acids long. CDR3 sequence reads: CASSFSGTTYNEQFF. The CDR3 DNA reads as TGTGCCAGCAGCTTTTCCGGGACTACCTACAATGAGCAGTTCTTC. The complete variable domain, with remaining parts taken from reference TRBV7-2 and TRBJ2-1, reads GAGVSQSPSNKVTEKGKDVELRCDPISGHTALYWYRQSLGQGLEFLIYFQGNSAPDKSGLPSDRFSAERTGGSVSTLTIQRTQQEDSAVYLCASSFSGTTYNEQFFGPGTRLTVL.

This clonotype was detected only once. The chain combines TRBV20-1 with TRBJ2-7; 10 nucleotides match TRBD2. J was trimmed by 4 bases and V by 0 bases; bases with no gene match: 3. The CDR3 runs 14 residues. Germline V gene lookup returns CDR1 DFQATT and CDR2 SNEGSKA (reference sequence). CDR3 region: CSARDLAGDYEQYF. CDR3 coding DNA: TGCAGTGCTAGAGATCTAGCGGGAGATTACGAGCAGTACTTC.

This clonotype was found a few times. An end of the junction differs from the germline gene, which may be a read error. J is TRBJ2-5 and V is TRBV20-1; maybe TRBD2 (5 bases). CDR1 is DFQATT and CDR2 is SNEGSKA in the germline V gene (reference sequence). This CDR3 spans 15 amino acids. The CDR3 DNA is TGCAGTGCTAGAGAGAATGGTAGAGGGCAAGGGACCCAGTACTTC. Translated, it gives CSARENGRGQGTQYF.